This note documents a single T cell receptor beta chain sequence. Antigen: not known. The sample is drawn from a study of tumor-infiltrating lymphocytes in primary liver carcinoma. Study at large: About 3.5 to 7.13 million productive TCRbeta reads were obtained from the samples, with similar numbers across tissue types.

Unsorted bulk tissue of about 18-32 mg yielded co-extracted RNA and DNA. Total RNA (roughly 550 ng) served as template for TCR beta cDNA synthesis primed by a constant-region primer. Sequencing libraries for TCR beta derived from three nested multiplex PCR rounds that used slightly modified ARM-PCR. A C-beta reverse primer was combined with TRBV1-TRBV30 forward primers in the first two PCR rounds, and each round had 9 to 10 cycles. TCRdb itself ran the multiplex PCR reads through MiXCR, one entry per CDR3 protein. The sample has approximately 92,000 distinct CDR3 sequences, just over 65% seen once; the top ten hold around 30%. The CDR3 has 16 amino acids. CDR1 and CDR2 (germline): MDHEN, SYDVKM. V lost 5 bases to trimming and J lost 3 bases; unmatched junction nucleotides: 12. Whole-study findings and limits: Tumor region pairs showed greater overlap than either tumor-adjacent or tumor-blood pairs did.

The rearrangement uses TRBV28 and TRBJ2-7; 8 nucleotides line up with TRBD2. Input material: tumor-adjacent normal liver tissue. The receptor was derived from a man aged 40-49 years with primary liver carcinoma and hepatitis B virus infection. CDR3 DNA sequence: TGTGCCAGCAGTAGCGGGAGTAAAGTTTTGTTCTACGAGCAGTACTTC. Translated: CASSSGSKVLFYEQYF. Combining the CDR3 with reference TRBV28 and TRBJ2-7 gives the whole variable domain DVKVTQSSRYLVKRTGEKVFLECVQDMDHENMFWYRQDPGLGLRLIYFSYDVKMKEKGDIPEGYSVSREKKERFSLILESASTNQTSMYLCASSSGSKVLFYEQYFGPGTRLTVT.